This T cell receptor (beta chain) was observed in a study of T cell changes during pregnancy in multiple sclerosis. Method: immunoSEQ multiplex PCR; TCRdb's copy keeps in-frame clones and lacks some. The sample has more than 45,000 clones, over 75% seen once. Germline CDR1 SGHNT, CDR2 YYREEE (reference sequence). Trimming stripped 10 bases from V and 8 bases from J, with 19 bases between. CDR3 length equals 13 residues. The sequencing used CD4+ T cells from peripheral blood mononuclear cells, collected in the second trimester of pregnancy. The TCR originated in a female donor with multiple sclerosis, enrolled in a pregnancy study. The chain combines TRBV5-4 with TRBJ2-1; tentatively, D is TRBD1 (6 bases). CDR3 bases: TGTGCCGGGGGCAAGTGGAACCTCGATGAGCAGTTCTTC. The encoded protein is CAGGKWNLDEQFF.